The 28 T cell receptor beta chains reported below all come from one sample, sequenced in a study of identical twins (dated by TCRdb to 2015 to 2016). Library construction relied on 5' RACE. Instrument used: Illumina HiSeq 2000. TCRdb itself trimmed the public reads at Q25 with fastp, ran MiXCR and retained productive beta chains. Entries that share a CDR3 protein sequence are merged under the most common genes and DNA. This sample is represented by roughly 1,500,000 distinct CDR3 sequences; under 35% of them were singletons. More than 0.25% of the sample is held by the ten biggest clonotypes. Sequenced sample: cord blood. The receptors originated from a newborn girl in good health.

Many counts were recorded for this clonotype. The V gene is TRBV12-3 or TRBV12-4, the J gene TRBJ2-3; 12 bases are a match to TRBD2. After removal of 6 bases from V and 2 bases from J, the junction contained 3 bases not matched to a gene. The CDR3 length is 15 residues. CDR3 in amino acids: CASRTSGGLTDTQYF. The CDR3 nucleotides are TGTGCCAGCAGGACTAGCGGGGGCCTCACAGATACGCAGTATTTT.

This clonotype has only a few counts. The rearrangement links TRBV20-1 to TRBJ2-3; possible D gene TRBD2, 6 bases. CDR1 is DFQATT and CDR2 is SNEGSKA in the germline V gene (reference sequence). This CDR3 has 16 residues. V lost 3 bases and J 2 bases, leaving 18 bases between the germline ends. The CDR3 DNA follows: TGCAGTGCTAGTTTCGGGGGTAGCGGATACACAGATACGCAGTATTTT. Protein sequence: CSASFGGSGYTDTQYF.

V usage is TRBV20-1 and J usage is TRBJ2-3; maybe TRBD2 (6 bases). The CDR3 consists of 15 residues. Germline CDR1 and CDR2: DFQATT and SNEGSKA (reference sequence). Trimming shortened V by 5 bases and J by 2 bases, and 17 bases separated the two germline ends. CDR3 sequence (DNA): TGCAGTGCTCCCTCGGCGGGGTATTCCACAGATACGCAGTATTTT. It yields the protein CSAPSAGYSTDTQYF.

This clonotype has only a few counts. The chain is built from TRBV28 and TRBJ2-4, with 9 nucleotides matching TRBD1. The CDR3 length is 16 residues. Germline V gives CDR1 MDHEN, CDR2 SYDVKM. The V and J ends lost 0 bases and 7 bases, in that order; junction bases with no gene match: 7. In DNA, the CDR3 is TGTGCCAGCAGTTTATGGAACACAGGGGGCTCGAACATTCAGTACTTC. Its translation: CASSLWNTGGSNIQYF.

The chain recombines TRBV28 with TRBJ2-1; 11 bases are a match to TRBD1. Germline V gene data show CDR1 as MDHEN and CDR2 as SYDVKM. The CDR3 loop spans 17 amino acids. V was pared by 5 bases and J by 6 bases, with 12 bases of the junction left unmatched. CDR3 nucleotides: TGTGCCAGCAGTCCCTGGGGGCGGGACAGGGGGGGCAATGAGCAGTTCTTC. This encodes CASSPWGRDRGGNEQFF.

This rearrangement joins TRBV29-1 to TRBJ1-1; D remains ambiguous. Germline-derived CDR1 and CDR2 are SQVTM and ANQGSEA. This CDR3 is built from 12 residues. V lost 7 bases and J 6 bases, leaving 15 bases between the germline ends. The CDR3 bases are TGCAGCGAAACTACGGCAGGATCTGAAGCTTTCTTT. Amino acid sequence: CSETTAGSEAFF. Full variable domain (remainder filled in from reference TRBV29-1 and TRBJ1-1): SAVISQKPSRDICQRGTSLTIQCQVDSQVTMMFWYRQQPGQSLTLIATANQGSEATYESGFVIDKFPISRPNLTFSTLTVSNMSPEDSSIYLCSETTAGSEAFFGQGTRLTVV.

This clonotype came up a few times. The genes are TRBV20-1 and TRBJ2-5; D not resolved. In germline, CDR1 is DFQATT, CDR2 SNEGSKA (reference sequence). The V end lost 1 base, the J end lost 0 bases, and 15 bases lay between the germline ends. The CDR3 has 16 amino acids. The CDR3 here is CSARGGARTYQETQYF. DNA for the CDR3: TGCAGTGCTAGAGGCGGAGCAAGGACGTACCAAGAGACCCAGTACTTC.

The rearrangement uses TRBV20-1 and TRBJ2-5, with TRBD2 matching 9 bases. The tail of the sequence fits TRBJ2-7 better, so the J call may be wrong. The CDR3 consists of 14 residues. Germline lookup yields CDR1 DFQATT and CDR2 SNEGSKA (reference sequence). Here the CDR3 reads CSGQEVSGSFEQYF. CDR3 in DNA: TGCAGTGGACAAGAGGTTAGCGGGAGTTTCGAGCAGTACTTC.

This rearrangement joins TRBV29-1 to TRBJ1-1, with D perhaps matching TRBD1 (6 bases). The CDR3 loop spans 13 amino acids. Germline-derived CDR1 and CDR2 are SQVTM and ANQGSEA. Trimming stripped 7 bases from V and 4 bases from J, with 16 bases between. CDR3 sequence reads: CSGIQGPFTEAFF. The CDR3 nucleotides read TGCAGCGGAATACAGGGCCCCTTCACTGAAGCTTTCTTT.

In its sample, this clonotype was seen once. The chain carries TRBV12-3 or TRBV12-4 and TRBJ1-5, with unresolved D. Trimming took 3 bases from V and 7 from J, leaving 7 bases between them. The CDR3 totals 12 residues. CDR3 residues: CASSFDIQPQHF. The CDR3 coding sequence is TGTGCCAGCAGTTTCGATATCCAGCCCCAGCATTTT.

This clonotype was recorded a few times. The CDR3 region has the DNA TGTGCCAGCAGCCAGAGAGGGGGATCTGAATCACCCCTCCACTTT. Residues: CASSQRGGSESPLHF. The chain carries TRBV4-2 and TRBJ1-6; D is possibly TRBD1 (6 bases). Between the trimmed V and J ends, which lost 3 bases and 10 bases, there was a span of 16 bases. The CDR3 is 15 amino acids. Germline-derived CDR1 and CDR2 are LGHNA and YNFKEQ.

This clonotype has more than one count but fewer than ten. The rearrangement joins TRBV20-1 to TRBJ1-1; D is perhaps TRBD1 (6 bases). The length of the CDR3 is 15 residues. V was cut by 1 base and J by 0 bases, with 12 bases left in between. Germline values: CDR1 DFQATT, CDR2 SNEGSKA (reference sequence). This CDR3 is CSARVQGRMNTEAFF. In DNA, the CDR3 is TGCAGTGCTAGAGTTCAGGGGAGGATGAACACTGAAGCTTTCTTT.

The rearrangement uses TRBV12-3 or TRBV12-4 and TRBJ1-4; D is undetermined. The ends were cut back, 6 bases at V and 4 bases at J, with 6 bases in the middle. The CDR3 sequence is 12 residues long. CDR3 DNA sequence: TGTGCCAGCAGCACGGGTAATGAAAAACTGTTTTTT. It translates to CASSTGNEKLFF.

The rearrangement joins TRBV5-5 to TRBJ2-2; D uncertain. V lost 0 bases and J lost 3, with 9 bases in between. There are 15 residues in the CDR3. Germline CDR1 reads SGHKS; CDR2 reads YYEKEE (reference sequence). This CDR3 is CASSLEGLDTGELFF. For the CDR3, the DNA is TGTGCCAGCAGCTTGGAGGGTTTGGACACCGGGGAGCTGTTTTTT.

For this clonotype: One junction end disagrees with the germline gene, perhaps due to a read error. CDR3 amino acids: CAGSDLKGSSYNEQFF. The CDR3 coding sequence is TGTGCCGGCAGTGACCTCAAGGGAAGCTCCTACAATGAGCAGTTCTTC. The chain uses TRBV25-1 and TRBJ2-1; D gene ambiguous. Germline V CDR1 and CDR2: MGHDK, SYGVNS. The CDR3 length is 16 residues.

In its sample, this clonotype was seen a few times. The rearrangement links TRBV20-1 to TRBJ2-7; 11 nucleotides align to TRBD2. V lost 0 bases, J lost 2 bases, and 15 bases stayed unmatched. This CDR3 is 19 amino acids long. Germline-derived CDR1 and CDR2 are DFQATT and SNEGSKA (reference sequence). CDR3 DNA sequence: TGCAGTGCTAGAGATTTTGACAGAACGACTAGCGGGACCCCCTACGAGCAGTACTTC. Encoded protein: CSARDFDRTTSGTPYEQYF.

This clonotype was recorded many times. This chain uses TRBV7-2 with TRBJ2-3; 9 nucleotides line up with TRBD2. The CDR3 extends over 15 amino acids. The germline CDR1 and CDR2 sequences are SGHTA and FQGNSA. The V gene end was trimmed by 5 bases and the J gene end by 5 bases; junction bases not matched to a gene: 8. The CDR3 DNA reads TGTGCCAGCAGCCGGACTAGCGCCGAGGTAGATACGCAGTATTTT. It encodes CASSRTSAEVDTQYF.

The J gene is TRBJ2-7, the V gene TRBV10-3; no clear D. The germline V gene has CDR1 ENHRY and CDR2 SYGVKD. Trimming took 2 bases from V and 0 from J, leaving 11 bases between them. The CDR3 runs 15 residues. CDR3 sequence reads: CAISEGRTFSYEQYF. The CDR3 DNA reads as TGTGCCATCAGTGAGGGCCGTACATTCTCCTACGAGCAGTACTTC.

The chain is built from TRBV6-1 and TRBJ1-1; D not certain. Trimming took 8 bases from V and 0 from J, leaving 7 bases between them. The germline V gene encodes CDR1 MNHNS and CDR2 SASEGT. The CDR3 runs to 12 residues. The CDR3 region is CASERLNTEAFF. In DNA, the CDR3 is TGTGCCAGCGAACGGTTGAACACTGAAGCTTTCTTT.

The table lists this clonotype with a few counts. V and J are TRBV7-8 and TRBJ2-3; 10 positions agree with TRBD2. The CDR3 spans 16 residues. From germline, CDR1 is SGHVS and CDR2 FQNEAQ. Trimming took 5 bases from V and 3 from J; bases not matched to a gene: 8. CDR3 amino acids: CASSNRGLAVTDTQYF. The DNA for the CDR3 is TGTGCCAGCAGCAACCGAGGACTAGCGGTAACAGATACGCAGTATTTT. Combining the CDR3 with reference TRBV7-8 and TRBJ2-3 gives the whole variable domain GAGVSQSPRYKVAKRGQDVALRCDPISGHVSLFWYQQALGQGPEFLTYFQNEAQLDKSGLPSDRFFAERPEGSVSTLKIQRTQQEDSAVYLCASSNRGLAVTDTQYFGPGTRLTVL.

This chain connects TRBV7-9 to TRBJ2-1; D is possibly TRBD2 (6 bases). V lost 5 bases and J 9 bases, leaving 14 bases between the germline ends. The CDR3 loop spans 13 amino acids. In germline, CDR1 is SEHNR, CDR2 FQNEAQ (reference sequence). DNA of the CDR3: TGTGCCAGCAGCCGACTAGTTGTCGGTGAGCAGTTCTTC. It encodes CASSRLVVGEQFF.

In its sample, this clonotype was seen a few times. This chain connects TRBV25-1 to TRBJ1-2; the match to TRBD1 covers 7 bases. The germline V gene encodes CDR1 MGHDK and CDR2 SYGVNS. With V trimmed by 7 bases and J by 2 bases, 4 bases remained unmatched. CDR3 size: 13 residues. The CDR3 sequence is CASTSGGNYGYTF. CDR3 in DNA: TGTGCCAGCACATCAGGGGGAAACTATGGCTACACCTTC.

This clonotype showed up just a few times. CDR3 DNA sequence: TGCAGTGCTAGACCACCTAGCTCCTACCTTAATGAGCAGTTCTTC. It specifies CSARPPSSYLNEQFF. The rearrangement joins TRBV20-1 to TRBJ2-1; D possibly corresponds to TRBD2 (5 bases). The CDR3 is 15 amino acids. Between the trimmed V and J ends, which lost 2 bases and 7 bases, there was a span of 18 bases. Germline loops: CDR1 DFQATT, CDR2 SNEGSKA (reference sequence).

As DNA, the CDR3 is TGTGCCAGCAGTGAAGCTACGGACAGGAAAAACATTCAGTACTTC. It is translated as CASSEATDRKNIQYF. J is TRBJ2-4 and V is TRBV6-1, with TRBD1 identical over 7 bases. This CDR3 contains 15 residues. V lost 0 bases and J lost 4; bases outside the gene matches: 3. Germline-derived CDR1 and CDR2 are MNHNS and SASEGT.

The chain joins TRBV6-1 to TRBJ2-3; 8 bases align to TRBD2. Germline V gene sequence: CDR1 MNHNS, CDR2 SASEGT. Trimming at V came to 7 bases and at J to 3 bases, leaving 6 bases not matched to a gene. The CDR3 extends over 14 amino acids. This CDR3 is CASIVGGVTDTQYF. The CDR3 DNA reads TGTGCCAGCATCGTCGGGGGGGTTACAGATACGCAGTATTTT.

This clonotype was seen a few times. The rearrangement uses TRBV7-9 and TRBJ2-5; D call uncertain. V was cut by 2 bases and J by 1 base, with 14 bases left in between. Germline CDR1 is SEHNR and CDR2 is FQNEAQ (reference sequence). This CDR3 spans 16 amino acids. CDR3 amino acids: CASSLLRATLQETQYF. The CDR3 bases are TGTGCCAGCAGCTTACTCCGGGCCACCCTCCAAGAGACCCAGTACTTC.

This clonotype showed up many times. A read error may produce the germline difference seen at one junction end. This chain joins TRBV5-1 and TRBJ1-5; D is perhaps TRBD1 (6 bases). CDR1 and CDR2 (germline): SGHRS, YFSETQ. The CDR3 is 15 amino acids. CDR3 residues: CASSLEGVSNQPQHF. In DNA, the CDR3 is TGTGCCAGCAGCCTGGAGGGGGTAAGCAATCAGCCCCAGCATTTT. The full variable domain, its missing parts supplied by reference TRBV5-1 and TRBJ1-5, is KAGVTQTPRYLIKTRGQQVTLSCSPISGHRSVSWYQQTPGQGLQFLFEYFSETQRNKGNFPGRFSGRQFSNSRSEMNVSTLELGDSALYLCASSLEGVSNQPQHFGDGTRLSIL.

The V call is TRBV20-1, the J call TRBJ1-5, with D unresolved. Trimming shortened V by 3 bases and J by 2 bases, and 8 bases separated the two germline ends. This CDR3 is 13 amino acids long. Germline CDR1 reads DFQATT; CDR2 reads SNEGSKA (reference sequence). The CDR3 DNA reads TGCAGTGCTAGGTTCCAGGGCAATCAGCCCCAGCATTTT. Residues: CSARFQGNQPQHF.